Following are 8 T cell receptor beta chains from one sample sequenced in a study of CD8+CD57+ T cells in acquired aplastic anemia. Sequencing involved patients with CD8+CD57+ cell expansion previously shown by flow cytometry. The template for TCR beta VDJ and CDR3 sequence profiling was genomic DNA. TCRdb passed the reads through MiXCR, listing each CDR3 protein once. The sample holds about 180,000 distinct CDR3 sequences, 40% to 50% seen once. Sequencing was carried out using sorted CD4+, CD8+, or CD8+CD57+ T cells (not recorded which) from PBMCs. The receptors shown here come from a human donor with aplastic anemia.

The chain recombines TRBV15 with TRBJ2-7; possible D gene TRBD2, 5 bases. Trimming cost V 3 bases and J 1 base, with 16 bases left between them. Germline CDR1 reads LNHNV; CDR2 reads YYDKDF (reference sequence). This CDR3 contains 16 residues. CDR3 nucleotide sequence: TGTGCCACCAGCAGTCCCCGAAATCCGGGGTCCTACGAGCAGTACTTC. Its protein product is CATSSPRNPGSYEQYF.

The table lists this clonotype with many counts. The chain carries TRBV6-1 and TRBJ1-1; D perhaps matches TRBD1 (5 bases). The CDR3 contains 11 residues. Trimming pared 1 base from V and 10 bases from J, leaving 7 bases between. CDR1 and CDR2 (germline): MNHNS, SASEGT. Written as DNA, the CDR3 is TGTGCCAGCAGTGAAGTGGGGGGAGCTTTCTTT. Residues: CASSEVGGAFF.

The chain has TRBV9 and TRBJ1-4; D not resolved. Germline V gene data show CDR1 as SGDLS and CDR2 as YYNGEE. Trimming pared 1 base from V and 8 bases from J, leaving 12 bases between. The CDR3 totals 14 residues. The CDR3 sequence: CASSVQGRAEKLFF. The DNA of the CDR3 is TGTGCCAGCAGCGTACAAGGACGGGCGGAAAAACTGTTTTTT.

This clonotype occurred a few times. As DNA, the CDR3 is TGTGCCACCAGCCGGGTCTCTAATGAAAAACTGTTTTTT. Its translation: CATSRVSNEKLFF. The chain uses TRBV24-1 and TRBJ1-4, with no clear D. This CDR3 spans 13 amino acids. The V end was cut by 7 bases, the J end by 3 bases, with 8 bases between. Germline lookup yields CDR1 KGHDR and CDR2 SFDVKD.

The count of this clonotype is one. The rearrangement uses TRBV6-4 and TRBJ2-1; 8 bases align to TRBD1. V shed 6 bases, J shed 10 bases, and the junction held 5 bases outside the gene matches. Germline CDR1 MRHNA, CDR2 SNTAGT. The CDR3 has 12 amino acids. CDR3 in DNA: TGTGCCAGCAGGGAGACAGGGGTCGAGCAGTTCTTC. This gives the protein CASRETGVEQFF.

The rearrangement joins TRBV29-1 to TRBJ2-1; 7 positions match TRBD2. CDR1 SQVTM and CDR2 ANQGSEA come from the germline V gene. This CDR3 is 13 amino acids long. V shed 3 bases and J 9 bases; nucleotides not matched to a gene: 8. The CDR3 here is CSVDVLASREQFF. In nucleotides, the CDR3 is TGCAGCGTTGATGTACTAGCGTCCCGTGAGCAGTTCTTC.

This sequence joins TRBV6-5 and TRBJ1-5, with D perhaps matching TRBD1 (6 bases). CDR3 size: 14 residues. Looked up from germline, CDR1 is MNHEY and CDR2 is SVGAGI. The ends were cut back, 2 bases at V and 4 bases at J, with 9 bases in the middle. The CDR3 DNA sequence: TGTGCCAGCAGTTACGCGCAGGGGAATCAGCCCCAGCATTTT. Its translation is CASSYAQGNQPQHF.

The CDR3 sequence is CASSQGQGSRANYGYTF. In DNA, the CDR3 is TGTGCCAGCAGCCAAGGACAGGGGTCAAGAGCTAACTATGGCTACACCTTC. This chain connects TRBV4-2 to TRBJ1-2; the match to TRBD1 covers 8 bases. Germline trimming cut 1 base from V and 0 bases from J; bases unmatched to any gene: 7. Germline V gives CDR1 LGHNA, CDR2 YNFKEQ. CDR3 length equals 17 residues.